What follows are 3 T cell receptor beta chains derived from one specimen sequenced in a study of identical twins. TCRdb re-called the 5' RACE reads through MiXCR, storing one row per CDR3 protein. The data contain roughly 150,000 distinct CDR3 sequences, under 4.5% of them singletons. Material for sequencing was memory T cells sorted from blood. The receptors derive from a man younger than 35 in good health.

This clonotype came up a few times. This sequence joins TRBV7-9 and TRBJ2-3, with no clear D. The germline CDR1 and CDR2 sequences are SEHNR and FQNEAQ (reference sequence). The CDR3 extends over 13 amino acids. V was trimmed by 5 bases and J by 1 base, leaving 7 bases between them. The CDR3 region has the DNA TGTGCCAGCAGCGCGCAGGGCACAGATACGCAGTATTTT. Its protein product is CASSAQGTDTQYF. The variable domain in full, completed from reference TRBV7-9 and TRBJ2-3, reads DTGVSQNPRHKITKRGQNVTFRCDPISEHNRLYWYRQTLGQGPEFLTYFQNEAQLEKSRLLSDRFSAERPKGSFSTLEIQRTEQGDSAMYLCASSAQGTDTQYFGPGTRLTVL.

The sample holds many counts of this clonotype. The V gene is TRBV11-2, the J gene TRBJ2-4; D is possibly TRBD1 (6 bases). The germline V and J ends were trimmed by 0 bases and 10 bases, with 10 bases remaining between them. This CDR3 has 13 residues. The germline V gene has CDR1 SGHAT and CDR2 FQNNGV. CDR3 sequence reads: CASSLEAQGIQYF. The DNA for the CDR3 is TGTGCCAGCAGCTTAGAAGCTCAGGGGATTCAGTACTTC.

On this clonotype: One end of the junction fails to match germline, which may point to a read error. The chain combines TRBV18 with TRBJ2-2, with TRBD2 as a possible D gene (5 bases). This CDR3 region has 13 residues. Germline-derived CDR1 and CDR2 are KGHSH and LQKENI. The CDR3 DNA reads as TGTGCCAGCTCACCTAGCGCCACCCGGGAGCTGTTTTTT. Its protein is CASSPSATRELFF.